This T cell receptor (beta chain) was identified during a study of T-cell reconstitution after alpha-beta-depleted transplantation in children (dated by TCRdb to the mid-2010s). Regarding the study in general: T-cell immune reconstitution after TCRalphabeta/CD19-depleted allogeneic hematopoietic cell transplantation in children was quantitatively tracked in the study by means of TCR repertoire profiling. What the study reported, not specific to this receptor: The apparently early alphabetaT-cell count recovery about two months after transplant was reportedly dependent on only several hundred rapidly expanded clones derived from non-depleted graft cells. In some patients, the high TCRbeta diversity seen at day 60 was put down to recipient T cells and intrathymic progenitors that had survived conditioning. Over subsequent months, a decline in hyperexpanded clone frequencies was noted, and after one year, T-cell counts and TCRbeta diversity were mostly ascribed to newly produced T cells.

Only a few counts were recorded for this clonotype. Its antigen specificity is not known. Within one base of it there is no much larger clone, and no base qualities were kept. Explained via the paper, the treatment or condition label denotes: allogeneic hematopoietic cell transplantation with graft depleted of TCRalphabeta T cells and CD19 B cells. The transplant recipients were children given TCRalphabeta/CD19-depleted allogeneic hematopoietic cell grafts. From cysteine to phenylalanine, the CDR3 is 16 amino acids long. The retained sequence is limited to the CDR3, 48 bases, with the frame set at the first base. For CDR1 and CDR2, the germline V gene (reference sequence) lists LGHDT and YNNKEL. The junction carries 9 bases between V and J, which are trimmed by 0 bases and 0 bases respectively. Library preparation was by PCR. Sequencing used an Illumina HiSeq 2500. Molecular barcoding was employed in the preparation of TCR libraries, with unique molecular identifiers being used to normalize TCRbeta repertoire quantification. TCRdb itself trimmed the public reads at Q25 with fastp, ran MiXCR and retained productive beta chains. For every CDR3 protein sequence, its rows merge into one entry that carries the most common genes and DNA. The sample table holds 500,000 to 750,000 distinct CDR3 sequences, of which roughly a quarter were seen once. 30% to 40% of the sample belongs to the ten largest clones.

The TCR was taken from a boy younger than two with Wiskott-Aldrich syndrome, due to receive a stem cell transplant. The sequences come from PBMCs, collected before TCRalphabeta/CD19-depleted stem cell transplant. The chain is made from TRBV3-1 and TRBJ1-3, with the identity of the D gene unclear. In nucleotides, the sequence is TGTGCCAGCAGCCAAGATCCAGGTGGCTCTGGAAACACCATATATTTT. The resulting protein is CASSQDPGGSGNTIYF.